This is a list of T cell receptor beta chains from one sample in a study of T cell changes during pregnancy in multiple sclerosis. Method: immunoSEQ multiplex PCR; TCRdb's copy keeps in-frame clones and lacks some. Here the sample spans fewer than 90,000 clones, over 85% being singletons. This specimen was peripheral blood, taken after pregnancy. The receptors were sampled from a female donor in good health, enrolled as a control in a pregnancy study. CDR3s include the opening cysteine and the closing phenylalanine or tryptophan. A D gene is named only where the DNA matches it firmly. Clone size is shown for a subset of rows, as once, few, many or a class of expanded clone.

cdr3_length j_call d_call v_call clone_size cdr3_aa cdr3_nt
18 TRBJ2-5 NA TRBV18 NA CASSPPRGTQQLQETQYF TGTGCCAGCTCACCACCGAGGGGGACACAGCAATTACAAGAGACCCAGTACTTC
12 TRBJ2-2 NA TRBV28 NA CASPSKTGELFF TGTGCCAGCCCCTCTAAAACCGGGGAGCTGTTTTTT
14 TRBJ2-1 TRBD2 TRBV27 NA CASRLAGGPDEQFF TGTGCCAGCCGCCTAGCGGGAGGCCCGGATGAGCAGTTCTTC
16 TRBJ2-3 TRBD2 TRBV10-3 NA CAISPLGTSGTDTQYF TGTGCCATCAGCCCATTAGGGACTAGCGGCACAGATACGCAGTATTTT
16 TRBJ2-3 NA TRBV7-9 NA CASSLNQSPLTDTQYF TGTGCCAGCAGCTTAAACCAGTCCCCCCTCACAGATACGCAGTATTTT
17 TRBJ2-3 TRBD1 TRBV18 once CASSPLKGTGSTDTQYF TGTGCCAGCTCACCACTAAAGGGGACAGGGTCGACAGATACGCAGTATTTT
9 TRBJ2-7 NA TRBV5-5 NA CARIYEQYF TGTGCCAGAATATACGAGCAGTACTTC
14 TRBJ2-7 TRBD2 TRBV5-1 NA CASSPGTSGHEQYF TGCGCCAGCAGCCCCGGGACTAGCGGCCACGAGCAGTACTTC
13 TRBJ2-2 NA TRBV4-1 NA CASSGRWTGELFF TGCGCCAGCAGCGGGAGGTGGACCGGGGAGCTGTTTTTT
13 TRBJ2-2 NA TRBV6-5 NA CASSYSPAGELFF TGTGCCAGCAGTTACTCTCCGGCCGGGGAGCTGTTTTTT
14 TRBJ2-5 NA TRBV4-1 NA CASSLQGTQETQYF TGCGCCAGCAGCCTACAGGGTACCCAAGAGACCCAGTACTTC
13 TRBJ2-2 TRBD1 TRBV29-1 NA CSARQGNTGELFF TGCAGCGCTCGACAGGGGAACACCGGGGAGCTGTTTTTT
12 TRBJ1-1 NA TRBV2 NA CASSDRSTEAFF TGTGCCAGCAGTGACAGGTCAACTGAAGCTTTCTTT
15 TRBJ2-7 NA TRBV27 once CASSFSQGTSYEQYF TGTGCCAGCAGTTTCTCGCAGGGAACCTCCTACGAGCAGTACTTC
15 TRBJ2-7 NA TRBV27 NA CASSFSSGSSYEQYF TGTGCCAGCAGTTTCAGTAGTGGGAGCTCCTACGAGCAGTACTTC
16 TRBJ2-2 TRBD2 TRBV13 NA CASSLAASGRPGELFF TGTGCCAGCAGCTTAGCTGCTAGCGGGAGACCCGGGGAGCTGTTTTTT
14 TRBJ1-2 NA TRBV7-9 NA CASSLEQATYGYTF TGTGCCAGCAGCTTAGAACAGGCGACCTATGGCTACACCTTC
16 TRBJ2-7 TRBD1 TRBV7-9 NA CASSLNGGQGSYEQYF TGTGCCAGCAGCTTAAATGGGGGACAGGGGTCCTACGAGCAGTACTTC
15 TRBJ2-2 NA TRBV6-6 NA CASSLGGGNTGELFF TGTGCCAGCAGCTTGGGTGGCGGGAACACCGGGGAGCTGTTTTTT
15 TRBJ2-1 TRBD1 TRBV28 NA CASSFTGQGYNEQFF TGTGCCAGCAGTTTCACGGGACAGGGTTACAATGAGCAGTTCTTC
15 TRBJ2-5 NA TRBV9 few CASSVDGLAKETQYF TGTGCCAGCAGCGTAGACGGGCTAGCTAAAGAGACCCAGTACTTC
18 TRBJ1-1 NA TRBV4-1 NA CASSQVGDPRGMNTEAFF TGCGCCAGCAGCCAAGTGGGAGACCCTCGGGGGATGAACACTGAAGCTTTCTTT
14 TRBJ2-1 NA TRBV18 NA CASSPTRSYNEQFF TGTGCCAGCTCTCCGACACGAAGCTACAATGAGCAGTTCTTC
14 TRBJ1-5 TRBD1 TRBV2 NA CASTGQGGNQPQHF TGTGCCAGCACCGGACAGGGAGGCAATCAGCCCCAGCATTTT
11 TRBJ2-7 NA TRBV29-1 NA CSVEVGDEQYF TGCAGCGTTGAAGTAGGGGACGAGCAGTACTTC
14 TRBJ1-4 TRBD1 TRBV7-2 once CASRLDRGVGKLFF TGTGCCAGCAGATTGGACAGGGGGGTTGGAAAACTGTTTTTT
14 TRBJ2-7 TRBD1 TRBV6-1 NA CASWSDRGRYEQYF TGTGCCAGCTGGAGTGACAGGGGTAGGTACGAGCAGTACTTC
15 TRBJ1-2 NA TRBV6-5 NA CASSPGGSKNYGYTF TGTGCCAGCAGCCCGGGGGGGAGCAAAAACTATGGCTACACCTTC
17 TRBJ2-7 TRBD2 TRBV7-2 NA CASSPKGLAGGLNEQYF TGTGCCAGCAGCCCAAAGGGACTAGCGGGAGGGCTCAACGAGCAGTACTTC
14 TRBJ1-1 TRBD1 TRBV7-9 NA CASSSAGGNTEAFF TGTGCCAGCAGCTCGGCAGGGGGCAACACTGAAGCTTTCTTT
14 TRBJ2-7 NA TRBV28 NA CASSPDFASYEQYF TGTGCCAGCAGTCCTGACTTTGCCTCCTACGAGCAGTACTTC
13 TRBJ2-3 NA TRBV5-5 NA CASSSSGTDTQYF TGTGCCAGCAGCAGTAGCGGCACAGATACGCAGTATTTT
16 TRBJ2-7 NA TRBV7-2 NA CASSLGAGATYYEQYF TGTGCCAGCAGCTTAGGTGCAGGGGCCACTTACTACGAGCAGTACTTC
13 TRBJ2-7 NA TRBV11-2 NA CASSALRAYEQYF TGTGCCAGCAGCGCCTTGCGGGCCTACGAGCAGTACTTC
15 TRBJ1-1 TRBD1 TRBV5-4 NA CASSPSTGDWAEAFF TGTGCCAGCAGCCCGTCGACAGGGGATTGGGCTGAAGCTTTCTTT
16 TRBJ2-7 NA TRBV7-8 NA CASSLAPSRGPYEQYF TGTGCCAGCAGCTTAGCCCCATCCCGGGGTCCCTACGAGCAGTACTTC
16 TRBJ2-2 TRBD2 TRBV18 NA CASSPRLAGYTGELFF TGTGCCAGCTCACCACGGCTAGCGGGGTACACCGGGGAGCTGTTTTTT
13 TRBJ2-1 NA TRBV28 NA CASSQGGRSEQFF TGTGCCAGCAGCCAAGGGGGTCGTTCTGAGCAGTTCTTC
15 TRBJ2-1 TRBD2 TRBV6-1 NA CASSESGIRENEQFF TGTGCCAGCAGTGAAAGCGGGATAAGAGAGAATGAGCAGTTCTTC
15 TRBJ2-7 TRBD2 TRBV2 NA CASRAGLAETYEQYF TGTGCCAGCAGGGCGGGACTAGCGGAAACCTACGAGCAGTACTTC
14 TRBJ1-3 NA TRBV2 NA CASRAQGSGNTIYF TGTGCCAGCAGGGCACAGGGCTCTGGAAACACCATATATTTT
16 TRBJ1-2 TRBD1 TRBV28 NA CASSQQTLGQGNGYTF TGTGCCAGCAGTCAGCAGACACTGGGACAGGGTAACGGCTACACCTTC
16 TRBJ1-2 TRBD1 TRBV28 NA CASSSQSLDRVRGYTF TGTGCCAGCAGTTCCCAAAGCCTTGACAGGGTAAGGGGCTACACCTTC